The 21 T cell receptor beta chains given below trace back to one sample, sequenced in a study of T cells in Graves' hyperthyroidism and ophthalmopathy. The investigators amplified TCR beta CDR3 regions from RNA transcripts. The study used the HTBI primer set for a first-round RT-PCR of the TCR CDR3. TCRdb analysed the multiplex PCR reads with MiXCR anew, one entry per CDR3 protein. The profile covers some 550,000 distinct CDR3 sequences, with approximately 16% appearing a single time and around 3.5% taken by the ten largest. Sequenced: blood. These receptors were collected from a woman aged 40 to 50 with Graves' ophthalmopathy.

The chain joins TRBV19 to TRBJ2-1; D is unresolved. This CDR3 is built from 14 residues. The V gene lost 5 bases and the J gene lost 3 bases, with 11 bases spanning the gap. Germline values: CDR1 LNHDA, CDR2 SQIVND (reference sequence). The CDR3 here is CASSASPGYNEQFF. CDR3 nucleotides: TGTGCCAGTAGTGCGTCACCCGGCTACAATGAGCAGTTCTTC. Full variable domain (missing parts from reference TRBV19 and TRBJ2-1): DGGITQSPKYLFRKEGQNVTLSCEQNLNHDAMYWYRQDPGQGLRLIYYSQIVNDFQKGDIAEGYSVSREKKESFPLTVTSAQKNPTAFYLCASSASPGYNEQFFGPGTRLTVL.

This clonotype was seen ten or more times. The chain links TRBV20-1 to TRBJ2-7; the match to TRBD2 covers 9 bases. Germline V gene lookup returns CDR1 DFQATT and CDR2 SNEGSKA (reference sequence). This CDR3 has 17 residues. V lost 2 bases, J lost 4 bases, and 15 bases stayed unmatched. The CDR3 DNA sequence: TGCAGTGCTAGATTGGCGGGAGGGCCTGTCGATCCGTACGAGCAGTACTTC. Translation: CSARLAGGPVDPYEQYF.

This clonotype was seen ten or more times. The V and J genes are TRBV20-1 and TRBJ2-7; D may be TRBD2 (5 bases). Germline V gives CDR1 DFQATT, CDR2 SNEGSKA (reference sequence). The CDR3 is 10 amino acids. The ends were cut back, 5 bases at V and 6 bases at J, with 8 bases in the middle. CDR3 in amino acids: CSALAAEQYF. In DNA, the CDR3 is TGCAGTGCTCTAGCAGCCGAGCAGTACTTC.

This chain links TRBV7-2 with TRBJ2-1; a weak D match, TRBD2 (6 bases). CDR3 length: 14 residues. Germline V gene sequence: CDR1 SGHTA, CDR2 FQGNSA. Trimming left V 3 bases short and J 10 bases short, with 16 bases between. CDR3 DNA: TGTGCCAGCAGCTTTAAGACTAGTCTAGGGGAGCAGTTCTTC. Translating it yields CASSFKTSLGEQFF.

In this sample, this clonotype turned up a few times. This chain links TRBV30 with TRBJ1-5, with D possibly TRBD1 on 6 matching bases. Germline V gene data show CDR1 as GTSNPN and CDR2 as SVGIG (reference sequence). V was trimmed by 0 bases and J by 6 bases, leaving 15 bases between them. CDR3 length equals 15 residues. The CDR3 coding sequence is TGTGCCTGGAGTGTGGGCAGGGGTCAAGCTCAGCCCCAGCATTTT. Amino acids: CAWSVGRGQAQPQHF.

The table lists this clonotype with a few counts. The V gene is TRBV27, the J gene TRBJ2-7; weak D call: TRBD2 (6 bases). V was shortened by 1 base and J by 1 base, with 14 bases between the two germline ends. The CDR3 loop spans 16 amino acids. Germline CDR1 and CDR2: MNHEY and SMNVEV (reference sequence). CDR3 DNA: TGTGCCAGCAGTTTATATAGCGGAGGGCCTTCCTACGAGCAGTACTTC. Translating it yields CASSLYSGGPSYEQYF.

The rearrangement joins TRBV29-1 to TRBJ1-4; D is uncertain. Germline V lookup: CDR1 SQVTM, CDR2 ANQGSEA. CDR3 size: 15 residues. V lost 6 bases and J 0 bases, leaving 14 bases between the germline ends. CDR3 nucleotides: TGCAGCGTACTCTTGTTGCCGGCAACTAATGAAAAACTGTTTTTT. It codes for CSVLLLPATNEKLFF.

In its sample, this clonotype was seen many times. This chain links TRBV20-1 with TRBJ1-5; no clear D gene. Germline loops: CDR1 DFQATT, CDR2 SNEGSKA (reference sequence). Trimming took 1 base from V and 6 from J, leaving 10 bases between them. There are 13 residues in the CDR3. CDR3 amino acids: CSARADPGQPQHF. The DNA of the CDR3 is TGCAGTGCTAGAGCGGACCCAGGTCAGCCCCAGCATTTT.

This clonotype has just a few counts. The gene calls are TRBV7-2 and TRBJ1-5; D is perhaps TRBD1 (6 bases). V was clipped by 5 bases and J by 1 base, with 15 bases between them. CDR3 length equals 16 residues. CDR1 SGHTA and CDR2 FQGNSA come from the germline V gene. CDR3 sequence (DNA): TGTGCCAGCAGCCAACTCTCAGGGGCAAGCAATCAGCCCCAGCATTTT. Amino acids: CASSQLSGASNQPQHF.

The V call is TRBV28, the J call TRBJ2-1, with a tentative D call TRBD1 (6 bases). The CDR3 runs to 15 residues. Trimming took 1 base from V and 1 from J, leaving 8 bases between them. Germline V gene lookup returns CDR1 MDHEN and CDR2 SYDVKM. In nucleotides, the CDR3 is TGTGCCAGCAGTTTATCACAGGGATCCTACAATGAGCAGTTCTTC. It is translated as CASSLSQGSYNEQFF.

This clonotype was found a few times. This chain connects TRBV4-1 to TRBJ1-6; no reliable D call. This CDR3 comprises 16 residues. Germline V gene sequence: CDR1 MGHRA, CDR2 YSYEKL. Trimming removed 1 base at V and 9 bases at J, with 16 bases between. As DNA, the CDR3 is TGCGCCAGCAGCCAAGGGGTACGGGAGCGGGGTTCACCCCTCCACTTT. Translation gives CASSQGVRERGSPLHF.

This clonotype came up a few times. A junction end diverges from the germline sequence, so it may reflect a read error. The chain joins TRBV20-1 to TRBJ1-2; no firm D call. The germline CDR1 and CDR2 sequences are DFQATT and SNEGSKA (reference sequence). This CDR3 has 13 amino acids. This CDR3 is CSARDFFNSGYTF. CDR3 nucleotide sequence: TGCAGTGCTAGAGATTTTTTTAACTCTGGCTACACCTTC.

This clonotype was recorded many times. V is TRBV2 and J is TRBJ2-1, with 9 bases aligning to TRBD2. The V segment lost 3 bases and the J segment 5 bases; nucleotides outside the gene matches: 8. Germline CDR1 and CDR2: SNHLY and FYNNEI. This CDR3 comprises 16 residues. CDR3 protein: CASSEEVAGEDNEQFF. Written as DNA, the CDR3 is TGTGCCAGCAGTGAGGAGGTAGCGGGAGAAGACAATGAGCAGTTCTTC.

In its sample, this clonotype was seen many times. V gene TRBV7-8 combines with J gene TRBJ2-5, with TRBD2 matching over 7 bases. This CDR3 has 16 residues. The germline gives CDR1 SGHVS, CDR2 FQNEAQ. Unmatched junction bases numbered 13, after V lost 5 bases and J lost 4 bases. This CDR3 reads CASSPREGWLGETQYF. As DNA, the CDR3 is TGTGCCAGCAGCCCTAGGGAGGGGTGGTTAGGAGAGACCCAGTACTTC.

This sequence joins TRBV5-1 and TRBJ2-3; TRBD1 or TRBD2 may be the D gene (5 bases each). The CDR3 runs 13 residues. Germline V gene sequence: CDR1 SGHRS, CDR2 YFSETQ. V was pared by 5 bases and J by 3 bases, with 10 bases between. The CDR3 DNA reads as TGCGCCAGCAGATGGGGGAGTACAGATACGCAGTATTTT. The encoded protein is CASRWGSTDTQYF.

This clonotype was seen many times. The chain joins TRBV18 to TRBJ1-1; no firm D call. This CDR3 is 12 amino acids long. The V gene lost 6 bases and the J gene lost 4 bases, with 9 bases spanning the gap. Germline CDR1 reads KGHSH; CDR2 reads LQKENI. The CDR3 sequence: CASSPTATEAFF. The DNA for the CDR3 is TGTGCCAGCTCCCCGACCGCCACTGAAGCTTTCTTT.

V usage is TRBV7-3 and J usage is TRBJ2-1, with 9 bases identical to TRBD2. CDR1 is SGHTA, CDR2 FQGTGA, per germline. There are 18 residues in the CDR3. With 1 base clipped from V and 2 bases from J, the junction kept 9 bases outside the gene matches. The DNA for the CDR3 is TGTGCCAGCAGCTTAAAAGAGCCGGGACTAGCCCCCTACAATGAGCAGTTCTTC. It codes for CASSLKEPGLAPYNEQFF.

This clonotype was detected ten times or more. The CDR3 region has the DNA TGTGCCAGCAGCCCGCAGAATGGACTGCGGTACGAGCAGTACTTC. Residues: CASSPQNGLRYEQYF. V is TRBV7-2 and J is TRBJ2-7; D is possibly TRBD2 (5 bases). Germline CDR1 is SGHTA and CDR2 is FQGNSA. The CDR3 loop spans 15 amino acids. Trimming removed 5 bases from V and 4 bases from J, with 18 bases in between.

The chain has TRBV7-2 and TRBJ1-2; D is perhaps TRBD1 (5 bases). CDR1 and CDR2 from the germline V gene are SGHTA and FQGNSA. CDR3 length: 14 amino acids. V shed 7 bases and J shed 8 bases, with 20 bases lying between them. The CDR3 loop is CASNFSQEPGGYTF. In DNA form, the CDR3 reads TGTGCCAGCAACTTTTCACAGGAGCCGGGAGGCTACACCTTC.

The CDR3 region is CASSLGGLAGEETQYF. For the CDR3, the DNA is TGTGCCAGCAGCTTAGGGGGACTAGCGGGAGAAGAGACCCAGTACTTC. The chain joins TRBV7-6 to TRBJ2-5; the match to TRBD2 covers 14 bases. The CDR3 has 16 amino acids. The V segment lost 1 base and the J segment 3 bases; nucleotides outside the gene matches: 1. Germline V gene data show CDR1 as SGHVS and CDR2 as FNYEAQ.

This clonotype appeared many times. The V gene is TRBV30, the J gene TRBJ2-3; TRBD1 aligns across 7 bases. The CDR3 length is 15 residues. The germline CDR1 and CDR2 sequences are GTSNPN and SVGIG (reference sequence). V gave up 0 bases and J gave up 8 bases; unmatched junction bases: 11. The CDR3 sequence: CAWSVPPTGRGTQYF. Written as DNA, the CDR3 is TGTGCCTGGAGTGTACCCCCGACAGGGAGAGGTACGCAGTATTTT.